This T cell receptor (beta chain) was identified in a study of monozygotic twins with inflammatory bowel disease. Points from the study as a whole: Repertoire likeness was no different across concordant and discordant twins, perhaps owing to restricted power.

The CDR3 consists of 16 residues. The germline V gene has CDR1 SGHTA and CDR2 FQGNSA. Comment on this clonotype: Its antigen is not known.

TCRdb processed the 5' RACE reads again and assigns one entry to each CDR3 protein, with no DNA. This repertoire includes 350,000 to 550,000 distinct CDR3 sequences. The specimen was blood. This sequence was found in a human donor with ulcerative colitis or Crohn's disease, or a healthy co-twin of an affected twin (not recorded which). The rearrangement joins TRBV7-2 to TRBJ1-5; no DNA is available, so the TRBD1 call from TCRdb remains unchecked. The chain's CDR3 is CASSLSGGPEGQPQHF.